This passage covers 20 T cell receptor beta chains from one sample sequenced in a study of shared clonotypes between healthy human individuals. The table came from immunoSEQ multiplex PCR; TCRdb's copy has only in-frame clones and leaves some out. The sample has approximately 470,000 clones; approximately 81% are singletons. Input material: PBMCs. The receptors were sampled from a woman aged 40 to 55 in good health. Some clones in this sample may be carry-over from other donors' samples.

V gene TRBV18 combines with J gene TRBJ1-1, with unresolved D. Germline CDR1 and CDR2: KGHSH and LQKENI. With 3 bases removed from V and 1 base from J, the gap between germline ends came to 15 bases. The CDR3 contains 16 residues. CDR3 in amino acids: CASSPEALGWNTEAFF. CDR3 nucleotides: TGTGCCAGCTCACCGGAGGCGTTGGGGTGGAACACTGAAGCTTTCTTT.

With respect to this clone: With a far larger clone one base away, a read error is the likely cause. The rearrangement links TRBV30 to TRBJ1-5, with 7 bases fitting TRBD1. This CDR3 has 13 amino acids. From germline, CDR1 is GTSNPN and CDR2 SVGIG (reference sequence). The CDR3 coding sequence is TGTGCCTGGTCCACAGGGGCCGATCAGCACCAGCATTTT. Translated: CAWSTGADQHQHF.

This rearrangement joins TRBV2 to TRBJ2-7; D perhaps matches TRBD1 (5 bases). The germline CDR1 and CDR2 sequences are SNHLY and FYNNEI. With 6 bases removed from V and 1 base from J, the gap between germline ends came to 10 bases. This CDR3 spans 13 amino acids. This CDR3 is CASRGPGSYEQYF. CDR3 coding DNA: TGTGCCAGCAGGGGGCCTGGGTCCTACGAGCAGTACTTC.

The rearrangement links TRBV10-3 to TRBJ2-5; no definite D call. Germline V lookup: CDR1 ENHRY, CDR2 SYGVKD. CDR3 size: 13 residues. V lost 3 bases, J lost 2 bases, and 7 bases lay in between. In DNA form, the CDR3 reads TGTGCCATCAGTGACGGTGAGCAAGAGACCCAGTACTTC. Residues: CAISDGEQETQYF.

This chain uses TRBV2 with TRBJ2-1, with D possibly being TRBD1 or TRBD2 (5 bases each). CDR3 size: 14 residues. Germline V gene data show CDR1 as SNHLY and CDR2 as FYNNEI. The V gene lost 7 bases and the J gene lost 5 bases, with 15 bases spanning the gap. As DNA, the CDR3 is TGTGCCAGCACCGTCCGGGACCTCAACAATGAGCAGTTCTTC. It encodes CASTVRDLNNEQFF.

This clone was seen repeatedly, ten times or more. Other DNA sequences from this sample encode an identical CDR3 as well. The chain has TRBV5-1 and TRBJ2-5, with TRBD1 identical over 8 bases. V lost 0 bases, J lost 1 base, and 5 bases stayed unmatched. Germline V gene lookup returns CDR1 SGHRS and CDR2 YFSETQ. CDR3 size: 16 residues. This chain's CDR3 is CASSLGGQASQETQYF. CDR3 nucleotides: TGCGCCAGCAGCTTGGGGGGACAGGCGTCCCAAGAGACCCAGTACTTC.

This clone has just one count. This chain links TRBV28 with TRBJ2-2; D possibly corresponds to TRBD1 (8 bases). V lost 4 bases, J lost 4 bases, and 13 bases lay in between. Germline V lookup: CDR1 MDHEN, CDR2 SYDVKM. The CDR3 sequence is 15 residues long. The CDR3, as DNA: TGTGCCAGCAGTTCGACAGGGGAGGGCACCGGGGAGCTGTTTTTT. Protein: CASSSTGEGTGELFF.

The rearrangement links TRBV6-5 to TRBJ2-7, with 9 nucleotides matching TRBD1. This CDR3 contains 16 residues. The junction had 7 bases not matched to a gene; V was cut back by 0 bases and J by 4 bases. Germline V CDR1 and CDR2: MNHEY, SVGAGI. DNA for the CDR3: TGTGCCAGCAGTTACTCGATGACAGGGGGTCTTTACGAGCAGTACTTC. The encoded protein is CASSYSMTGGLYEQYF.

This chain connects TRBV30 to TRBJ2-5; possible D gene TRBD2, 6 bases. Germline CDR1 reads GTSNPN; CDR2 reads SVGIG (reference sequence). The CDR3 is made up of 14 amino acids. V lost 1 base and J lost 2, with 11 bases in between. The CDR3 reads CAWSGGTPQETQYF. CDR3 coding DNA: TGTGCCTGGAGTGGCGGGACTCCGCAAGAGACCCAGTACTTC.

The chain has TRBV14 and TRBJ2-1, with unresolved D. Per the germline V gene, CDR1 is SGHDN and CDR2 is FVKESK. The ends were cut back, 0 bases at V and 10 bases at J, with 10 bases in the middle. This CDR3 comprises 13 residues. DNA for the CDR3: TGTGCCAGCAGCCAAGATAATATACGAGAGCAGTTCTTC. Protein product: CASSQDNIREQFF.

This chain connects TRBV4-1 to TRBJ1-4; TRBD1 is a possible D gene (5 bases). Germline values: CDR1 MGHRA, CDR2 YSYEKL. V was shortened by 2 bases and J by 0 bases, with 10 bases between the two germline ends. The CDR3 loop spans 16 amino acids. The chain's CDR3 is CASSQRQGTTNEKLFF. The CDR3 nucleotides are TGCGCCAGCAGCCAAAGGCAGGGCACAACTAATGAAAAACTGTTTTTT.

The rearrangement joins TRBV9 to TRBJ2-2, with 12 bases fitting TRBD2. The length of the CDR3 is 16 residues. CDR1 SGDLS and CDR2 YYNGEE come from the germline V gene. Trimming removed 4 bases from V and 7 bases from J; junction bases left unmatched: 8. The CDR3 DNA sequence: TGTGCCAGCAGCCCCGCTAGCGGGAGGGCCTACGGGGAGCTGTTTTTT. Translating gives CASSPASGRAYGELFF.

The chain joins TRBV5-4 to TRBJ2-6; D uncertain. V was shortened by 1 base and J by 1 base, with 3 bases between the two germline ends. The germline gives CDR1 SGHNT, CDR2 YYREEE (reference sequence). The CDR3 has 14 amino acids. CDR3: CASSLISGANVLTF. The CDR3 DNA sequence: TGTGCCAGCAGCTTGATTTCTGGGGCCAACGTCCTGACTTTC.

V and J are TRBV2 and TRBJ2-5; 9 positions match TRBD1. V gave up 5 bases and J gave up 5 bases; unmatched junction bases: 6. The CDR3 consists of 14 residues. Germline V lookup: CDR1 SNHLY, CDR2 FYNNEI. CDR3 protein: CASSSGQGYETQYF. Written as DNA, the CDR3 is TGTGCCAGCAGTTCCGGACAGGGGTATGAGACCCAGTACTTC.

As to this clone: A far larger clone differs by one base, so this is likely a read error. V and J are TRBV7-9 and TRBJ2-5; 8 positions agree with TRBD2. Losses at the gene ends were 5 bases for V and 0 bases for J; bases not matched to a gene: 8. This CDR3 region has 16 residues. Germline CDR1 reads SEHNR; CDR2 reads FQNEAQ (reference sequence). The CDR3 sequence: CASSRVLADYQETQYF. The CDR3 nucleotides are TGTGCCAGCAGCCGTGTACTAGCGGACTACCAAGAGACCCAGTACTTC.

V gene TRBV5-6 combines with J gene TRBJ2-1; 9 bases map to TRBD1. Trimming removed 4 bases from V and 5 bases from J; junction bases left unmatched: 7. Germline V CDR1 and CDR2: SGHDT, YYEEEE. CDR3 length: 15 amino acids. CDR3 protein: CASSPGDRDHNEQFF. DNA for the CDR3: TGTGCCAGCAGCCCAGGGGACAGGGACCACAATGAGCAGTTCTTC.

This clone was recorded a few times. The V call is TRBV30, the J call TRBJ1-1; 9 bases map to TRBD1. Germline-derived CDR1 and CDR2 are GTSNPN and SVGIG (reference sequence). CDR3 length: 13 residues. V lost 5 bases, J lost 5 bases, and 6 bases stayed unmatched. CDR3 sequence: CAWGGQGGTEAFF. CDR3 DNA: TGTGCCTGGGGGGGACAGGGCGGGACTGAAGCTTTCTTT.

The chain carries TRBV27 and TRBJ2-7; 12 positions agree with TRBD2. The CDR3 consists of 14 residues. CDR1 and CDR2 (germline): MNHEY, SMNVEV (reference sequence). V trimming: 6 bases; J trimming: 4 bases; junction bases outside the gene matches: 4. The CDR3 sequence is CASSGTSGRYEQYF. CDR3 DNA sequence: TGTGCCAGCAGCGGGACTAGCGGGCGGTACGAGCAGTACTTC.

V usage is TRBV7-2 and J usage is TRBJ2-5; 7 bases match TRBD1. CDR1 SGHTA and CDR2 FQGNSA come from the germline V gene. V lost 2 bases, J lost 5 bases, and 5 bases stayed unmatched. The CDR3 runs to 14 residues. CDR3 sequence: CASSLPPRGETQYF. The CDR3 DNA sequence: TGTGCCAGCAGCTTACCCCCCAGGGGGGAGACCCAGTACTTC.

This chain joins TRBV21-1 and TRBJ1-3; the table calls TRBD1, which could not be checked here. TRBV21-1 has pseudogene status. The CDR3 totals 14 residues. The chain's CDR3 is CARGAANSGNTIYF. DNA for the CDR3: TGTGCCAGAGGGGCAGCTAACTCTGGAAACACCATATATTTT.